The T cell receptor beta chain under discussion was sequenced for a study of blood T cell repertoires in COVID-19. Background on the study: Material from acute and convalescent COVID-19 was sourced from the United States, Italy and Spain. T cells, B-cell-depleted T cells, or PBMCs provided the cDNA or gDNA that served as material.

CDR3 length: 11 amino acids. Trimming left V 2 bases short and J 5 bases short, with 5 bases between. Looked up from germline, CDR1 is SGHRS and CDR2 is YFSETQ. Original data processing: For nucleated cells, counts were estimated from reference gene primer amplification. Assay: immunoSEQ multiplex PCR; the TCRdb copy retains only in-frame clones and omits some. Clone size and V and J calls were adopted from that table, with D and trimming inferred from the DNA. Here the sample spans some 19,000 clones, 86% being singletons. This clonotype was obtained from a man aged 65 to 79 with acute or convalescent COVID-19. This chain joins TRBV5-1 and TRBJ2-7; D uncertain. The sequenced sample consisted of peripheral blood. The DNA for the CDR3 is TGCGCCAGCAGCTTTAAAAACGAGCAGTACTTC. As protein: CASSFKNEQYF.